The entry below describes one TCR beta chain. This record comes from a study of neoadjuvant anti-PD-1 for oral cavity cancer. Per germline, CDR1 GTSNPN and CDR2 SVGIG (reference sequence). J lost 4 bases, V lost 5 bases, and 8 bases had no gene match. The CDR3 spans 15 residues. The table came from immunoSEQ multiplex PCR; TCRdb's copy has only in-frame clones and leaves some out. In the table there are about 61,000 clones, more than 65% of which are singletons. The V and J genes are TRBV30 and TRBJ2-2; 9 nucleotides line up with TRBD2. The sequenced sample was PBMCs, obtained before nivolumab (anti-PD-1) treatment. This receptor was taken from a person aged 40-85 years with oral cavity squamous cell carcinoma. CDR3: CAWVGSLAGTGELFF. The CDR3 region has the DNA TGTGCCTGGGTTGGATCACTAGCGGGCACCGGGGAGCTGTTTTTT. The full variable domain, in which reference TRBV30 and TRBJ2-2 provide the parts outside the CDR3, is SQTIHQWPATLVQPVGSPLSLECTVEGTSNPNLYWYRQAAGRGLQLLFYSVGIGQISSEVPQNLSASRPQDRQFILSSKKLLLSDSGFYLCAWVGSLAGTGELFFGEGSRLTVL.